The sequence of this T cell receptor beta chain was determined in a study of CD8 T cells in ankylosing spondylitis. Study-level results: Matched synovial fluid from ankylosing spondylitis patients was reported to be enriched for disease-linked clones. Some of the motif variants had earlier been found in reactive arthritis patients' fluid and blood. Disease-associated clonotypes exhibited CD8+ identity and were relatively infrequent in peripheral blood. Blood of patients with ankylosing spondylitis appeared to be characterized by a TCR beta motif of about 8 highly homologous variants.

The CDR3 runs 15 residues. The germline V gene has CDR1 MDHEN and CDR2 SYDVKM. Trimming took off 6 bases at V and 8 bases at J, with 20 bases between the two ends. This clonotype occurred many times. Its antigen is currently unknown. Quantitative 5'-RACE was performed with molecular barcodes, and it yielded the TCR beta libraries. Via MiXCR, TCRdb re-called the 5' RACE reads, giving one row per CDR3 protein. The sample consists of about 130,000 distinct CDR3 sequences, under 20% of them appearing once. This chain uses TRBV28 with TRBJ2-1; D remains unclear. The source of this sequence is a male donor with ankylosing spondylitis. The sample comprised blood, either unsorted or a sorted T cell fraction (not recorded which). The CDR3 sequence is CASRRPEVSIYEQFF. The CDR3 nucleotides read TGTGCCAGCAGAAGACCTGAGGTTTCTATCTATGAGCAGTTCTTC. The full variable domain, its missing parts supplied by reference TRBV28 and TRBJ2-1, is DVKVTQSSRYLVKRTGEKVFLECVQDMDHENMFWYRQDPGLGLRLIYFSYDVKMKEKGDIPEGYSVSREKKERFSLILESASTNQTSMYLCASRRPEVSIYEQFFGPGTRLTVL.